Listed below are T cell receptor beta chains from one sample, sequenced in a study of post-analysis software for immune sequencing data. TCRdb reprocessed the PCR reads via MiXCR and lists one record per CDR3 protein. The sample has roughly 600,000 distinct CDR3 sequences; 44% are singletons. Sequenced sample: blood. The receptors originated from a girl aged 5 to 17 with multiple sclerosis. The CDR3 runs from the conserved cysteine through the conserved F or W.

V: TRBV10-3
J: TRBJ2-1
CDR3: CAISTGTGYNEQFF

V: TRBV7-2
J: TRBJ1-2
CDR3: CASSLAPTGIGYGYTF

V: TRBV5-1
J: TRBJ1-4
CDR3: CASSYGTTGVKFF

V: TRBV10-3
J: TRBJ2-7
CDR3: CAVRQPSAYEQYF

V: TRBV12-3/TRBV12-4
J: NA
CDR3: CASSPMTGDLYEQYF

V: TRBV20-1
J: TRBJ1-1
CDR3: CSARAPWGGRMNTGAFF

V: TRBV7-9
J: TRBJ2-5
CDR3: CASSLVGQTLRRTQYF

V: TRBV7-9
J: TRBJ2-5
CDR3: CASTPGGSQETQYF

V: TRBV12-3/TRBV12-4
J: TRBJ2-6
CDR3: CASSFSGTGAGANVLTF

V: TRBV27
J: TRBJ1-1
CDR3: CASSFRGKMNTEAFF

V: TRBV20-1
J: TRBJ2-3
CDR3: CSARENTQYF

V: TRBV10-2
J: TRBJ2-3
CDR3: CASSDPDTQYF

V: TRBV4-1
J: TRBJ1-2
CDR3: CASSIHTTGPNGYTF

V: TRBV20-1
J: TRBJ2-4
CDR3: CSALDRGIAKNIQYF

V: TRBV5-1
J: TRBJ1-2
CDR3: CASSLYQGPNYGYTF

V: TRBV6-6
J: TRBJ1-2
CDR3: CASSYTQGEGYGYTF